Listed below are T cell receptor beta chains from one sample, sequenced in a study of blood T cell repertoires in COVID-19. Libraries were prepared by immunoSEQ multiplex PCR; TCRdb keeps only in-frame clonotypes and omits some of them. Among approximately 250,000 clones listed, more than 75% were seen once. The sequenced material came from peripheral blood. The receptors originated from a woman older than 75 with COVID-19, enrolled during active disease. CDR3s include the opening cysteine and the closing phenylalanine or tryptophan. A D gene is named only where the DNA matches it firmly. Some rows have no size entry. The others give once, few or many, or a class for an expanded clone.

TRBV27	-	-	TRBJ1-1	CASSRVWGPEAFF	TGTGCCAGCAGCAGGGTCTGGGGCCCTGAAGCTTTCTTT
TRBV19	TRBD1	-	TRBJ2-7	CASSTDRGEQYF	TGTGCCAGTAGTACGGACAGGGGCGAGCAGTACTTC
TRBV5-1	-	-	TRBJ1-6	CASSTEGRGNSPLHF	TGCGCCAGCAGCACAGAGGGTCGGGGTAATTCACCCCTCCACTTT
TRBV5-1	TRBD1	once	TRBJ1-3	CASSFSSRTGRDSGNTIYF	TGCGCCAGCAGCTTCTCATCCAGGACAGGAAGAGACTCTGGAAACACCATATATTTT
TRBV28	TRBD1	-	TRBJ2-1	CASRNPGTDEQFF	TGTGCCAGCAGGAATCCCGGGACAGATGAGCAGTTCTTC
TRBV3-1/TRBV3-2	-	few	TRBJ2-5	CASSQDRETQYF	TGTGCCAGCAGCCAAGATCGAGAGACCCAGTACTTC
TRBV9	-	-	TRBJ1-1	CASSVGLQNTEAFF	TGTGCCAGCAGCGTGGGACTCCAGAACACTGAAGCTTTCTTT
TRBV6-1	TRBD1	-	TRBJ2-5	CASSEGRGLETQYF	TGTGCCAGCAGTGAAGGCAGGGGGCTTGAGACCCAGTACTTC
TRBV28	TRBD2	-	TRBJ2-5	CASSLPAGGRETQYF	TGTGCCAGCAGTTTACCAGCGGGGGGGCGGGAGACCCAGTACTTC
TRBV6-2/TRBV6-3	TRBD2	-	TRBJ2-3	CASSYSGGGGTDTQYF	TGTGCCAGCAGTTACTCCGGCGGGGGGGGCACAGATACGCAGTATTTT
TRBV19	-	once	TRBJ1-5	CASSIGPLLDQPQHF	TGTGCCAGTAGTATAGGTCCACTACTCGATCAGCCCCAGCATTTT
TRBV6-5	-	-	TRBJ1-5	CASGQQGLGNQPQHF	TGTGCCAGCGGCCAACAGGGTCTAGGGAATCAGCCCCAGCATTTT
TRBV6-5	TRBD1	-	TRBJ1-1	CASSRQGTEAFF	TGTGCCAGCAGTAGACAGGGGACTGAAGCTTTCTTT
TRBV28	-	-	TRBJ1-5	CASSFGASGKGGQPQHF	TGTGCCAGCAGTTTTGGAGCGTCGGGGAAGGGGGGGCAGCCCCAGCATTTT
TRBV7-3	TRBD2	-	TRBJ2-1	CASRVSGGSNNEQFF	TGTGCCAGCAGAGTAAGCGGGGGGTCGAACAATGAGCAGTTCTTC
TRBV11-2	TRBD1	-	TRBJ2-5	CASSPGQGAGETQYF	TGTGCCAGCAGCCCGGGGCAGGGGGCGGGGGAGACCCAGTACTTC
TRBV7-2	-	-	TRBJ2-2	CASSLSYNTGELFF	TGTGCCAGCAGCTTATCCTATAACACCGGGGAGCTGTTTTTT
TRBV2	-	few	TRBJ2-1	CASSGQLIEQFF	TGTGCCAGCAGTGGTCAACTGATTGAGCAGTTCTTC
TRBV18	TRBD1	once	TRBJ2-2	CASSEYRGNTGELFF	TGTGCCAGCTCCGAGTACAGGGGTAACACCGGGGAGCTGTTTTTT
TRBV6-1	-	-	TRBJ2-1	CASSAKGQQVLNEQFF	TGTGCCAGCAGTGCAAAAGGACAACAGGTTCTCAATGAGCAGTTCTTC
TRBV2	TRBD2	-	TRBJ2-1	CASTPGGEQFF	TGTGCCAGCACCCCGGGGGGGGAGCAGTTCTTC
TRBV19	TRBD1	-	TRBJ1-6	CASRYQGAHSPLHF	TGTGCCAGTAGGTACCAGGGGGCACATTCACCCCTCCACTTT
TRBV6-6	-	-	TRBJ1-1	CASSRIEGTEAFF	TGTGCCAGCAGTCGAATAGAGGGCACTGAAGCTTTCTTT
TRBV20-1	TRBD1	-	TRBJ2-5	CSASYRGSQETQYF	TGCAGTGCTAGTTACAGGGGGTCCCAAGAGACCCAGTACTTC
TRBV6-5	-	-	TRBJ1-5	CASRRSVGNQPQHF	TGTGCCAGCAGGCGGTCGGTGGGCAATCAGCCCCAGCATTTT
TRBV3-1/TRBV3-2	-	-	TRBJ1-4	CASSHKTTTNEKLFF	TGTGCCAGCAGCCATAAGACGACTACTAATGAAAAACTGTTTTTT
TRBV28	-	-	TRBJ1-2	CASSLMVPTNYGYTF	TGTGCCAGCAGTTTAATGGTTCCAACAAACTATGGCTACACCTTC
TRBV6-5	TRBD1	-	TRBJ2-3	CASSSWGQQTDTQYF	TGTGCCAGCAGTTCCTGGGGACAGCAGACAGATACGCAGTATTTT
TRBV6-2/TRBV6-3	-	-	TRBJ1-5	CASSSVNQPQHF	TGTGCCAGCAGTTCCGTTAATCAGCCCCAGCATTTT
TRBV18	TRBD1	-	TRBJ1-1	CASSAGTGVNTEAFF	TGTGCCAGCTCTGCAGGCACAGGGGTGAACACTGAAGCTTTCTTT
TRBV19	TRBD1	few	TRBJ1-2	CASSGQVNYGYTF	TGTGCCAGTAGCGGACAGGTTAACTATGGCTACACCTTC
TRBV5-4	-	-	TRBJ2-5	CASSLLEGETQYF	TGTGCCAGCAGCTTGTTGGAGGGTGAGACCCAGTACTTC
TRBV10-3	-	-	TRBJ1-2	CAISESYSSNYGYTF	TGTGCCATCAGTGAGTCGTACAGCTCTAACTATGGCTACACCTTC
TRBV19	TRBD1	-	TRBJ1-4	CASTQAGGRREKLFF	TGTGCCAGTACCCAAGCAGGGGGCAGACGGGAAAAACTGTTTTTT
TRBV2	TRBD2	-	TRBJ2-5	CASGTSGAPGETQYF	TGTGCCAGCGGAACTAGCGGGGCCCCAGGGGAGACCCAGTACTTC
TRBV28	TRBD1	-	TRBJ1-2	CASRPGQPYGYTF	TGTGCCAGCCGACCGGGACAGCCCTATGGCTACACCTTC
TRBV27	TRBD1	-	TRBJ1-4	CASSLLGQLNEKLFF	TGTGCCAGCAGTTTACTGGGACAGTTAAATGAAAAACTGTTTTTT
TRBV5-6	TRBD2	-	TRBJ2-5	CASSLTGLAGVMETQYF	TGTGCCAGCAGCTTGACTGGACTAGCGGGGGTAATGGAGACCCAGTACTTC
TRBV7-8	-	-	TRBJ2-1	CASSPRASTQRDEQFF	TGTGCCAGCAGCCCCCGGGCTAGCACACAGCGCGATGAGCAGTTCTTC
TRBV7-2	TRBD2	-	TRBJ2-3	CASSTSGGASDTQYF	TGTGCCAGCAGCACTAGCGGGGGGGCCTCAGATACGCAGTATTTT
TRBV3-1/TRBV3-2	-	once	TRBJ2-3	CASSQGGGRTDTQYF	TGTGCCAGCAGCCAGGGCGGGGGCCGCACAGATACGCAGTATTTT
TRBV12-5	-	few	TRBJ2-2	CASGMAGGTGELFF	TGTGCTAGTGGTATGGCAGGAGGCACCGGGGAGCTGTTTTTT
TRBV5-1	-	-	TRBJ2-3	CASSSEAQGQDTQYF	TGCGCCAGCAGCTCGGAAGCTCAGGGGCAAGATACGCAGTATTTT
TRBV11-2	-	-	TRBJ2-1	CASSLVLTSPYNEQFF	TGTGCCAGCAGCTTGGTTTTAACTTCCCCCTACAATGAGCAGTTCTTC
TRBV18	TRBD1	-	TRBJ1-2	CASSLGTGGEGIAF	TGTGCCAGCTCACTCGGGACAGGGGGCGAAGGTATCGCCTTC
TRBV7-2	-	-	TRBJ2-4	CASSLDAWAKNIQYF	TGTGCCAGCAGCTTAGACGCGTGGGCCAAAAACATTCAGTACTTC
TRBV11-2	-	-	TRBJ1-5	CASSFGKSGQPQHF	TGTGCCAGCAGCTTCGGGAAATCAGGTCAGCCCCAGCATTTT
TRBV10-2	TRBD1	-	TRBJ1-5	CASSETTGTGTGPQHF	TGCGCCAGCAGTGAGACCACCGGGACAGGGACCGGGCCCCAGCATTTT
TRBV3-1/TRBV3-2	-	few	TRBJ1-4	CASSGGTRKEKLFF	TGTGCCAGCAGTGGCGGGACCCGTAAGGAAAAACTGTTTTTT
TRBV7-6	-	-	TRBJ1-5	CASSASGDQPQHF	TGTGCCAGCAGCGCATCGGGAGATCAGCCCCAGCATTTT
TRBV4-3	-	-	TRBJ1-2	CASSRTGFYGYTF	TGCGCCAGCAGCCGAACAGGATTCTATGGCTACACCTTC
TRBV3-1/TRBV3-2	-	-	TRBJ1-5	CASSQDMGQNQPQHF	TGTGCCAGCAGCCAGGACATGGGCCAAAATCAGCCCCAGCATTTT
TRBV18	TRBD1	many	TRBJ1-3	CASSPDRGGNTIYF	TGTGCCAGCTCACCCGACAGGGGAGGAAACACCATATATTTT